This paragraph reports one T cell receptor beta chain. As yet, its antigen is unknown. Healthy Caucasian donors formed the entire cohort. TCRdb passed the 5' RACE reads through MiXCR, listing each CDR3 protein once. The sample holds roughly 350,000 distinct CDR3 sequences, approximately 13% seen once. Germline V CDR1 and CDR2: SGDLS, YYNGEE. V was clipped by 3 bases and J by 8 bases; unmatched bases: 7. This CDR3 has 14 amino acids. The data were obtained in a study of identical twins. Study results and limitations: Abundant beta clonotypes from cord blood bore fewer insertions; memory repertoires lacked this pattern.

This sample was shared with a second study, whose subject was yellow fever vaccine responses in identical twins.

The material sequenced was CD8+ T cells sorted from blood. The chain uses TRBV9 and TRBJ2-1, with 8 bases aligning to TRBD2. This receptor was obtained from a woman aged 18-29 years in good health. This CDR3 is CASSAQGAGDEQFF. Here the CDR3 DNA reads TGTGCCAGCAGCGCTCAGGGAGCGGGGGATGAGCAGTTCTTC.